This T cell receptor (beta chain) is from a study of blood T cell repertoires in COVID-19. Germline CDR1 and CDR2: SGHAT and FQNNGV. Trimming removed 4 bases at V and 2 bases at J, with 10 bases between. This CDR3 is built from 14 residues. Repertoires were generated with immunoSEQ multiplex PCR, while TCRdb's copy carries only in-frame clones and drops some. This repertoire shows roughly 57,000 clones, about 90% found once; its top ten account for 6% to 8.5%. The sequenced material came from peripheral blood. This chain connects TRBV11-2 to TRBJ2-3, with D possibly TRBD2 on 6 matching bases. The receptor comes from a man between 60 and 75 years old with active or convalescent COVID-19. The CDR3 DNA reads TGTGCCAGCAGCTCCGGGAGTAACACAGATACGCAGTATTTT. Translation: CASSSGSNTDTQYF.